Included here is one T cell receptor (beta chain) sequence, with context. Its antigen remains unidentified. Nothing much larger sits one base from this clone, and base qualities are not available. This sample was taken from a study of blood T cell repertoires in COVID-19 (dated by TCRdb to the early 2020s). Regarding the study in general: The collaborator samples originated in the United States, Italy and Spain and spanned the acute and convalescent phases of COVID-19. Sample metadata almost always included a de-identified subject ID, COVID-19 status, age in years and sex. The prospective study material was composed of cDNA or gDNA derived from T cells, B-cell-depleted T cells, or PBMCs. HLA class I and class II types, where available, came from metadata supplied by the sample provider rather than from assay-based typing. The repertoires were made available in a free public database intended to serve as a resource for research on the immune response to SARS-CoV-2. Samples were obtained from the ongoing ImmuneRACE study (first 160 participants) and from 1,254 subjects provided by 6 global collaborators. Deeply sampled blood TCRbeta repertoires from subjects exposed to, actively infected with, or recovered from COVID-19 were included in the dataset.

V loses 4 bases at its end and J loses 2 bases; junction bases beyond the gene matches: 4. There are 14 amino acids in the CDR3, from cysteine to phenylalanine inclusive. The retained sequence is limited to the CDR3, 42 bases, with the frame set at the first base. In the germline V gene, CDR1 corresponds to SNHLY and CDR2 to FYNNEI. Each collaborating institution followed its own protocols to collect whole blood in K2EDTA tubes. For TCRbeta analysis, collaborators shipped samples as frozen whole blood, isolated PBMCs, or DNA extracted from either of those sample types. Study-wide findings and limitations: How much clinical and demographic metadata was included differed by source and by participant, and the metadata was provided uncurated.

The immunoSEQ Assay, a bias-controlled multiplex PCR, was used to amplify TCRbeta CDR3 regions from genomic DNA. As for the original processing: Within the assay, amplification of reference gene primers was used to estimate how many nucleated cells each sample contained. To quantify the absolute abundance of each unique TCRbeta CDR3 rearrangement, sequence reads were collapsed and filtered. For each sample, productive Simpson clonality was calculated as the square root of Simpson's diversity index over productive rearrangements. The table comes from immuneACCESS by way of TCRdb, which keeps in-frame sequences with V and J called. Part of the clones is missing from these tables; in studies checked, under half for an unresolved V gene and the rest for unknown reasons. V and J calls and clone size are copied from that table; D and trimming were computed from the DNA. The sample data list 260,000 or so clones, and approximately 82% of these were observed just once. The ten largest clonotypes hold roughly 5% of the sample.

The sequence links TRBV2 to TRBJ1-2, with 7 central nucleotides matching TRBD1. The TCR originated in a man at least 80 years old with acute or convalescent COVID-19. The sequenced material came from peripheral blood. This receptor has the CDR3 CASSATTGNYGYTF. The DNA sequence is TGTGCCAGCAGTGCAACGACAGGGAACTATGGCTACACCTTC.